Below are 32 T cell receptor beta chains sequenced from a single sample in a study of human T cells and chemical hapten exposure. Time point given: pre-sensitization, week 0. The treatment here: therapeutic diphenylcyclopropenone sensitization with weekly scalp DPC. TCRdb re-analysed the RACE reads in MiXCR, keeping a single row per CDR3 protein. Of 380,000 or so distinct CDR3 sequences listed, about 5% are singletons. The specimen was whole blood, collected in connection with sensitization to the hapten diphenylcyclopropenone (DPC). These TCRs come from a woman aged 18-29 years with alopecia areata. Some clones in this sample may be carry-over from other donors' samples.

There are many counts of this clonotype. J is TRBJ2-6 and V is TRBV6-2 or TRBV6-3; D ambiguous. V was trimmed by 0 bases and J by 0 bases, leaving 9 bases between them. This CDR3 spans 17 amino acids. Germline lookup yields CDR1 MNHEY and CDR2 SVGEGT. The CDR3 loop is CASSYSLHNSGANVLTF. CDR3 DNA sequence: TGTGCCAGCAGTTACTCATTACATAACTCTGGGGCCAACGTCCTGACTTTC.

This clonotype was observed once. The V call is TRBV28, the J call TRBJ2-3; 11 bases line up with TRBD2. The germline CDR1 and CDR2 sequences are MDHEN and SYDVKM. J was trimmed by 4 bases and V by 5 bases; bases with no gene match: 8. This CDR3 spans 16 amino acids. This chain's CDR3 is CASSPPTSGGADTQYF. The DNA for the CDR3 is TGTGCCAGCAGTCCACCCACTAGCGGGGGAGCAGATACGCAGTATTTT.

This clonotype was observed at least ten times. This sequence joins TRBV20-1 and TRBJ1-6, with D possibly TRBD1 on 6 matching bases. The germline CDR1 and CDR2 sequences are DFQATT and SNEGSKA (reference sequence). The CDR3 length is 16 residues. Trimming left V 5 bases short and J 0 bases short, with 14 bases between. As DNA, the CDR3 is TGCAGTGCTGCGGGACATCCGCTCTCCTATAATTCACCCCTCCACTTT. Residues: CSAAGHPLSYNSPLHF.

This clonotype was observed a handful of times. The V call is TRBV6-2 or TRBV6-3, the J call TRBJ2-1; 7 nucleotides agree with TRBD2. J gave up 4 bases and V 6 bases, and 9 bases lay outside the gene matches. The CDR3 length is 15 residues. CDR1 is MNHEY and CDR2 is SVGEGT in the germline V gene. CDR3: CASSFRGLQYNEQFF. Written as DNA, the CDR3 is TGTGCCAGCAGCTTCCGGGGACTACAGTACAATGAGCAGTTCTTC.

V and J are TRBV6-5 and TRBJ1-1; 9 bases map to TRBD1. Germline CDR1 reads MNHEY; CDR2 reads SVGAGI. V shed 5 bases, J shed 5 bases, and the junction held 9 bases outside the gene matches. The CDR3 is 15 amino acids. The chain's CDR3 is CASSQLTGGSTEAFF. The DNA for the CDR3 is TGTGCCAGCAGTCAATTAACAGGGGGCTCGACTGAAGCTTTCTTT.

V usage is TRBV7-8 and J usage is TRBJ2-6; possibly TRBD1 for D (5 bases). Trimming stripped 1 base from V and 15 bases from J, with 22 bases between. Germline V gene lookup returns CDR1 SGHVS and CDR2 FQNEAQ. The CDR3 contains 16 residues. In nucleotides, the CDR3 is TGTGCCAGCAGCTTAGGGGCTGTGGGGCGGATTGAGGACCTGACTTTC. As protein: CASSLGAVGRIEDLTF. Complete variable domain (other parts from reference TRBV7-8 and TRBJ2-6): GAGVSQSPRYKVAKRGQDVALRCDPISGHVSLFWYQQALGQGPEFLTYFQNEAQLDKSGLPSDRFFAERPEGSVSTLKIQRTQQEDSAVYLCASSLGAVGRIEDLTFGAGSRLTVL.

This clonotype has ten or more counts. The chain joins TRBV11-2 to TRBJ2-2; 10 bases match TRBD2. In germline, CDR1 is SGHAT, CDR2 FQNNGV. The CDR3 extends over 15 amino acids. V trimming: 1 base; J trimming: 6 bases; junction bases outside the gene matches: 2. The chain's CDR3 is CASSLVGLAAGELFF. The CDR3 DNA follows: TGTGCCAGCAGCTTAGTAGGACTAGCGGCCGGGGAGCTGTTTTTT.

This clonotype was seen repeatedly, ten times or more. The rearrangement uses TRBV5-1 and TRBJ2-1; 10 bases fit TRBD2. V was pared by 3 bases and J by 0 bases, with 15 bases of the junction left unmatched. CDR1 is SGHRS, CDR2 YFSETQ, per germline. This CDR3 has 20 amino acids. CDR3 in DNA: TGCGCCAGCAGCTCGCTAGCGGGGGCCCCTTCTACGAGCTCCTACAATGAGCAGTTCTTC. Protein: CASSSLAGAPSTSSYNEQFF.

This clonotype occurred many times. The chain joins TRBV11-2 to TRBJ1-6; D unclear. CDR1 and CDR2 (germline): SGHAT, FQNNGV. The CDR3 spans 17 residues. Trimming stripped 0 bases from V and 0 bases from J, with 9 bases between. The CDR3 region is CASSLELPSSYNSPLHF. CDR3 in DNA: TGTGCCAGCAGCTTAGAACTACCCAGCTCCTATAATTCACCCCTCCACTTT.

This clonotype was seen a handful of times. The J gene is TRBJ2-3, the V gene TRBV3-1; TRBD2 matches at 10 bases. This CDR3 comprises 20 residues. With 0 bases clipped from V and 0 bases from J, the junction kept 12 bases outside the gene matches. CDR1 LGHDT and CDR2 YNNKEL come from the germline V gene (reference sequence). The CDR3 reads CASSQEASGGAIRSTDTQYF. CDR3 DNA sequence: TGTGCCAGCAGCCAAGAGGCCAGCGGGGGGGCCATTAGGAGCACAGATACGCAGTATTTT.

V and J are TRBV4-2 and TRBJ2-5; weak D call: TRBD1 (7 bases). The CDR3 has 17 amino acids. From germline, CDR1 is LGHNA and CDR2 YNFKEQ. The germline V and J ends were trimmed by 4 bases and 2 bases, with 20 bases remaining between them. CDR3 protein: CASSRGPEQGGQETQYF. CDR3 bases: TGTGCCAGCAGCCGCGGTCCCGAGCAGGGGGGTCAAGAGACCCAGTACTTC.

This clonotype was detected many times. The V and J genes are TRBV7-6 and TRBJ1-3; D is unresolved. Trimming cost V 0 bases and J 2 bases, with 8 bases left between them. CDR1 and CDR2 from the germline V gene are SGHVS and FNYEAQ. CDR3 length equals 15 residues. CDR3 region: CASSLAAVPGNTIYF. The CDR3 region has the DNA TGTGCCAGCAGCTTAGCGGCTGTTCCTGGAAACACCATATATTTT.

This clonotype was recorded many times. The chain combines TRBV6-5 with TRBJ1-5, with a weak D call TRBD1 (5 bases). Per germline, CDR1 MNHEY and CDR2 SVGAGI. The CDR3 runs 12 residues. V was pared by 5 bases and J by 6 bases, with 8 bases between. CDR3 in amino acids: CASSVTGQPQHF. CDR3 sequence (DNA): TGTGCCAGCAGTGTCACAGGTCAGCCCCAGCATTTT.

There are many counts of this clonotype. The chain couples TRBV5-1 to TRBJ2-5; TRBD2 aligns across 10 bases. Looked up from germline, CDR1 is SGHRS and CDR2 is YFSETQ. This CDR3 spans 18 amino acids. V was pared by 2 bases and J by 0 bases, with 10 bases of the junction left unmatched. The CDR3 DNA sequence: TGCGCCAGCAGCTTCTCTGTCCGGCTAGCGGGGGACCAAGAGACCCAGTACTTC. As protein: CASSFSVRLAGDQETQYF.

This clonotype was seen only a few times. V gene TRBV12-3 or TRBV12-4 combines with J gene TRBJ1-6; D not resolved. The V gene lost 2 bases and the J gene lost 6 bases, with 11 bases spanning the gap. This CDR3 spans 15 amino acids. CDR3 DNA: TGTGCCAGCAGTTTACGGGTGGTCAGTAATTCACCCCTCCACTTT. It translates to CASSLRVVSNSPLHF.

This clonotype showed up just a few times. The gene calls are TRBV7-2 and TRBJ2-7; possibly TRBD2 for D (5 bases). Germline CDR1 reads SGHTA; CDR2 reads FQGNSA. The ends were cut back, 4 bases at V and 7 bases at J, with 14 bases in the middle. The CDR3 covers 13 residues. The CDR3, as DNA: TGTGCCAGCAGCTCTCTAGCTTTGGGGGAGCAGTACTTC. It encodes CASSSLALGEQYF. The variable domain in full, completed from reference TRBV7-2 and TRBJ2-7, reads GAGVSQSPSNKVTEKGKDVELRCDPISGHTALYWYRQSLGQGLEFLIYFQGNSAPDKSGLPSDRFSAERTGGSVSTLTIQRTQQEDSAVYLCASSSLALGEQYFGPGTRLTVT.

Ten or more counts support this clonotype. The chain combines TRBV12-3 or TRBV12-4 with TRBJ1-2; D not resolved. The CDR3 extends over 12 amino acids. Deletions cut 5 bases from V and 8 bases from J, with 12 bases between. The CDR3: CASSRERRGYTF. CDR3 sequence (DNA): TGTGCCAGCAGTAGGGAAAGACGGGGCTACACCTTC.

This clonotype occurred a few times. The chain is built from TRBV6-2 or TRBV6-3 and TRBJ1-2, with TRBD1 as a possible D gene (6 bases). Deletions cut 6 bases from V and 8 bases from J, with 16 bases between. The germline V gene has CDR1 MNHEY and CDR2 SVGEGT. The CDR3 has 13 residues. Here the CDR3 DNA reads TGTGCCAGCAGCACCCGGGCCACAGGGGGCTACACCTTC. Protein product: CASSTRATGGYTF.

This clonotype has a count of ten or more. The rearrangement uses TRBV20-1 and TRBJ2-1; unclear D gene. The germline CDR1 and CDR2 sequences are DFQATT and SNEGSKA (reference sequence). The CDR3 has 16 residues. Trimming removed 0 bases from V and 1 base from J, with 13 bases in between. CDR3 sequence: CSARDPGVGSYNEQFF. Written as DNA, the CDR3 is TGCAGTGCTAGAGATCCCGGAGTGGGTTCCTACAATGAGCAGTTCTTC.

Ten or more counts support this clonotype. CDR3 sequence reads: CASSYGTSGITGELFF. The DNA of the CDR3 is TGTGCCAGCAGTTATGGGACTAGCGGGATTACCGGGGAGCTGTTTTTT. The chain employs TRBV6-2 or TRBV6-3 and TRBJ2-2, with 13 bases lining up with TRBD2. After removal of 3 bases from V and 5 bases from J, the junction contained 3 bases not matched to a gene. CDR1 is MNHEY, CDR2 SVGEGT, per germline. This CDR3 spans 16 amino acids.

The rearrangement links TRBV11-1 to TRBJ1-2, with TRBD1 matching 7 bases. Germline trimming cut 5 bases from V and 8 bases from J; bases unmatched to any gene: 8. The germline V gene encodes CDR1 SGHAT and CDR2 FQDESV (reference sequence). There are 13 residues in the CDR3. The CDR3 DNA is TGTGCCAGCAGCATTCTCACAGGGGACGGCTACACCTTC. Amino acid sequence: CASSILTGDGYTF. Drawing the rest from reference TRBV11-1 and TRBJ1-2, the complete variable domain is EAEVAQSPRYKITEKSQAVAFWCDPISGHATLYWYRQILGQGPELLVQFQDESVVDDSQLPKDRFSAERLKGVDSTLKIQPAELGDSAMYLCASSILTGDGYTFGSGTRLTVV.

This clonotype was recorded at least ten times. This sequence joins TRBV11-2 and TRBJ2-5; D remains unclear. Germline CDR1 and CDR2: SGHAT and FQNNGV. With 5 bases removed from V and 5 bases from J, the gap between germline ends came to 9 bases. The CDR3 contains 12 residues. CDR3 DNA: TGTGCCAGCAGCCCCAGTTTGGAGACCCAGTACTTC. Translating it yields CASSPSLETQYF.

This clonotype was found many times. This chain links TRBV18 with TRBJ2-1; 9 bases line up with TRBD2. V lost 3 bases and J lost 9; bases outside the gene matches: 15. The CDR3 totals 17 residues. Germline CDR1 KGHSH, CDR2 LQKENI. The CDR3 protein is CASSPTVLAGSYPEQFF. CDR3 DNA sequence: TGTGCCAGCTCACCTACGGTCCTAGCGGGGAGCTACCCTGAGCAGTTCTTC.

This chain joins TRBV28 and TRBJ1-5, with D possibly matching TRBD1 (5 bases). Deletions cut 8 bases from V and 4 bases from J, with 18 bases between. Per the germline V gene, CDR1 is MDHEN and CDR2 is SYDVKM. CDR3 length: 15 residues. The CDR3: CASGTGTAGNQPQHF. The CDR3 DNA reads TGTGCCAGCGGGACCGGGACGGCAGGGAATCAGCCCCAGCATTTT.

The gene calls are TRBV29-1 and TRBJ2-1; no clear D gene. The length of the CDR3 is 10 residues. V shed 4 bases and J shed 12 bases, with 10 bases lying between them. Per the germline V gene, CDR1 is SQVTM and CDR2 is ANQGSEA. Written as DNA, the CDR3 is TGCAGCGTTGCTGAGCCAGGGCAGTTCTTC. As protein: CSVAEPGQFF.

This clonotype was seen repeatedly, ten times or more. The chain employs TRBV6-5 and TRBJ1-1; TRBD1 matches at 8 bases. The CDR3 runs to 15 residues. V trimming: 6 bases; J trimming: 0 bases; junction bases outside the gene matches: 6. Per the germline V gene, CDR1 is MNHEY and CDR2 is SVGAGI. The CDR3 nucleotides are TGTGCCAGCAGGCAACGGACAGGGTTGAACACTGAAGCTTTCTTT. Translated: CASRQRTGLNTEAFF.

This rearrangement joins TRBV6-5 to TRBJ2-7, with D possibly matching TRBD1 (6 bases). The CDR3 consists of 13 residues. From germline, CDR1 is MNHEY and CDR2 SVGAGI. V dropped 8 bases and J dropped 3 bases, with 14 bases sitting between them. The CDR3 bases are TGTGCCAGCTCCGCAGGGGTGGTCTACGAGCAGTACTTC. Translated, it gives CASSAGVVYEQYF.

This clonotype was counted ten times or more. The gene calls are TRBV7-9 and TRBJ1-1; D is unresolved. The V end was cut by 6 bases, the J end by 8 bases, with 16 bases between. The length of the CDR3 is 13 residues. CDR1 and CDR2 (germline): SEHNR, FQNEAQ (reference sequence). CDR3 bases: TGTGCCAGCAGGTCCGGTGGTGGGAGCGAAGCTTTCTTT. It specifies CASRSGGGSEAFF.

This sequence joins TRBV6-2 or TRBV6-3 and TRBJ2-5, with D perhaps TRBD1 or TRBD2 (5 bases each). Trimming removed 6 bases from V and 2 bases from J, with 13 bases in between. This CDR3 is built from 14 residues. Germline V gene sequence: CDR1 MNHEY, CDR2 SVGEGT. CDR3 nucleotide sequence: TGTGCCAGCAGACTCCGGGGCTCTCAAGAGACCCAGTACTTC. Its protein product is CASRLRGSQETQYF.

In its sample, this clonotype was seen a few times. The rearrangement links TRBV5-1 to TRBJ2-5; no clear D gene. The germline V gene encodes CDR1 SGHRS and CDR2 YFSETQ. This CDR3 is 15 amino acids long. The germline V and J ends were trimmed by 4 bases and 2 bases, with 15 bases remaining between them. The CDR3 DNA follows: TGCGCCAGCAGCCCGACCCCCAGTCAACAAGAGACCCAGTACTTC. Translating it yields CASSPTPSQQETQYF.

CDR3 sequence reads: CSARNLGQGVIDEQFF. The CDR3 nucleotides are TGCAGTGCTAGAAATTTAGGACAGGGGGTGATTGATGAGCAGTTCTTC. The J gene is TRBJ2-1, the V gene TRBV20-1; 10 bases map to TRBD1. The junction had 12 bases not matched to a gene; V was cut back by 2 bases and J by 8 bases. From germline, CDR1 is DFQATT and CDR2 SNEGSKA (reference sequence). The CDR3 has 16 amino acids.

This clonotype was seen more than once but under ten times. The chain employs TRBV5-6 and TRBJ2-3; 9 bases fit TRBD2. The CDR3 loop spans 17 amino acids. Germline CDR1 reads SGHDT; CDR2 reads YYEEEE. J was trimmed by 2 bases and V by 0 bases; bases with no gene match: 7. This CDR3 reads CASSLAPLAGTTDTQYF. DNA of the CDR3: TGTGCCAGCAGCTTGGCCCCGCTAGCGGGGACCACAGATACGCAGTATTTT.